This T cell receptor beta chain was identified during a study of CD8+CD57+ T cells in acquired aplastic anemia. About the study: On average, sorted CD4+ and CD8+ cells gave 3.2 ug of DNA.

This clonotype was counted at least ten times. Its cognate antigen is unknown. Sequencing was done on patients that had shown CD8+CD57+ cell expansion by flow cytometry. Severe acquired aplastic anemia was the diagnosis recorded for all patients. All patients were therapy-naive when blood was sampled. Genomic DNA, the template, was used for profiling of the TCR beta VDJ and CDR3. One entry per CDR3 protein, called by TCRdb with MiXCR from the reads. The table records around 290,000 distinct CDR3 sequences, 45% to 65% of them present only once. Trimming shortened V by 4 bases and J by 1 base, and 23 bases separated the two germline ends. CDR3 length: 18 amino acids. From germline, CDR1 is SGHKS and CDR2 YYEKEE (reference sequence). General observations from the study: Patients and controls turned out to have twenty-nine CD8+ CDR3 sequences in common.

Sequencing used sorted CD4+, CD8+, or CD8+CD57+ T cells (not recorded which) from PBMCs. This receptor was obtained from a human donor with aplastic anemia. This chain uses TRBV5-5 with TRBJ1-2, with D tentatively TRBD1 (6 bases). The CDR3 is CASSPEDSGLLVNYGYTF. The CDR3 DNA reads TGTGCCAGCAGCCCCGAGGACAGTGGCTTATTGGTTAACTATGGCTACACCTTC.